The following is a T cell receptor beta chain sequence with its context. This record belongs to a study of shared clonotypes between healthy human individuals. The naive CD8 subset, CD45RO-negative cells positively selected for CCR7, excluded terminally differentiated effector memory CD45RA+ cells. This CDR3 contains 15 residues. Unmatched junction bases numbered 5, after V lost 4 bases and J lost 4 bases. Germline loops: CDR1 SGDLS, CDR2 YYNGEE. Libraries were prepared by immunoSEQ multiplex PCR; TCRdb keeps only in-frame clonotypes and omits some of them. The profile shows about 820,000 clones, over 90% of them singletons.

Sequenced sample: naive CD8+ T cells sorted from blood. The sequence derives from a man aged 30-40 years in good health. This rearrangement joins TRBV9 to TRBJ2-7, with 13 nucleotides matching TRBD2. Here the CDR3 DNA reads TGTGCCAGCAGCCCAGGACTAGCGGGAGTATACGAGCAGTACTTC. Encoded protein: CASSPGLAGVYEQYF.